This TCR beta chain was identified during a study of blood T cells in healthy people across ages (dated by TCRdb to between 2014 and 2016). For the wider study: In model experiments, template switching captured about one uniquely barcoded TCR beta cDNA molecule for every two T cells. Using deep sequencing normalized with unique cDNA molecular identifiers, the study measured how TCR beta repertoire diversity changes with age. Four age groups were formed from the donors: young (average approximately 15 years), middle-aged (approximately 40), aged (around 68) and long-lived (less than 85). To avoid experimental bias, donors of different ages were distributed randomly across sequencing lanes. Two additional independent replicas of 1 million unique cDNA reads from the same blood draw were analyzed for two donors (one aged 18 to 30 and one aged 80 or older). The paper's findings and limits, for the study overall: Because donor CMV infection status was unknown, age-related changes in expanded clonotypes were potentially confounded. Because profiling used bulk unsorted PBMCs, naive and antigen-experienced compartments could not be compared conclusively. The percentage of naive T cells measured by flow cytometry correlated strongly with observed TCR beta diversity. Observed TCR beta diversity per million T cells fell roughly linearly with age, and a significant reduction was already apparent by age around 36. Estimates of total diversity from one million sequenced T cells were regarded as lower bounds and underestimates. Compared with the aged group, the long-lived group had more naive CD4+ T cells, fewer expanded clones and increased TCR diversity, suggesting age selection.

The roughly 39 donors, aged roughly 6 to 95 years, were systemically healthy Caucasian individuals from Russia. Each donor gave approximately 9.3 milliliters of peripheral blood, collected into EDTA-treated Vacutainer tubes. Ficoll-Paque density-gradient centrifugation was used to isolate PBMCs, with at least 6 million per sample. Total RNA, at least 6 micrograms per sample, was extracted from PBMCs with Trizol reagent. The percentages of naive CD45RAhigh/CD27high T cells were determined by flow cytometry on a PBMC aliquot from every donor. Concerning this clonotype: Its specific antigen is unknown. It has no much larger one-base neighbor in the sample; base qualities were not kept.

The CDR3, cysteine through phenylalanine, is 15 amino acids long. Kept here is only the CDR3 DNA, which spans 45 bases and is read in frame from base 1. A distance of 14 bases separates the germline ends of V and J, which lose 3 bases and 4 bases respectively. The germline V gene gives CDR1 as SGHAT and CDR2 as FQNNGV. Receptor amplification or capture employed 5' RACE. Instrument used: Illumina HiSeq 2500. A second PCR of roughly 7 to 11 cycles was run with a J-beta primer mix and a sample-barcoded 5' primer. A unique molecular identifier was introduced onto each TCR beta cDNA molecule by a template-switch 5' adaptor carrying 12 random nucleotides. At least 2.5 million CDR3-containing paired-end reads were obtained from each sample. First-strand cDNA synthesis was performed from all RNA using the Mint cDNA synthesis kit, with priming by a TRBC-specific oligonucleotide. Following uracil-DNA glycosylase treatment, a first 18-cycle PCR with universal primers M1SS and BC2_uni_R was performed on all cDNA. The paper's data handling went like this. For normalization, 1 million high-quality reads, each with a distinct molecular identifier, were randomly selected from each sample. Instead of being binned into consensus sequences, reads that shared molecular identifiers were thrown out. CDR3 identification, clonotype clustering and error correction used MiTCR with a Q25 quality threshold and the strictest error-elimination algorithm. A nonparametric unseen species model with Euler transformation was used to estimate a lower bound on total TCR beta diversity. TCRdb handled the public reads itself, with Q25 trimming in fastp and clone calling in MiXCR, and kept productive beta chains. Here each entry gathers all rows of one CDR3 protein and keeps the most common genes and DNA. V and J calls and clone size were set by TCRdb, not the authors. This sample is represented by approximately 350,000 distinct CDR3 sequences; approximately 47% of them were singletons. Together, the top ten hold 51% of the sample.

The specimen was blood. The V gene is TRBV11-2 and the J gene is TRBJ2-3; no D gene is confidently identified. This receptor was obtained from a man aged 60 to 75 in good health. The CDR3 sequence is CASSFFSDPADTQYF. The DNA reads as follows: TGTGCCAGCAGCTTCTTTTCGGATCCGGCAGATACGCAGTATTTT.